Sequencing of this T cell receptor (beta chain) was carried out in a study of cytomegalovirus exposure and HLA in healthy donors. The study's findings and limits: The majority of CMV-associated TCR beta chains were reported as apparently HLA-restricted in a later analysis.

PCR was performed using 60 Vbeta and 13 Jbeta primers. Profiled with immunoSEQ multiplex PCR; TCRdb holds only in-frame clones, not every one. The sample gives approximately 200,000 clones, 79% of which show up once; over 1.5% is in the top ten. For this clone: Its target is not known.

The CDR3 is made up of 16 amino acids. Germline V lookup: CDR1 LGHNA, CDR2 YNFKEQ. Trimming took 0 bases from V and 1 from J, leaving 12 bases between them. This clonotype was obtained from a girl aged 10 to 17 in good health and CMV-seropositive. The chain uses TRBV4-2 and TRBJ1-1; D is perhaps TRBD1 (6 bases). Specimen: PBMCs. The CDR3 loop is CASSQELGAGNTEAFF. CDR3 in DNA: TGTGCCAGCAGCCAAGAACTGGGGGCCGGGAACACTGAAGCTTTCTTT.